This T cell receptor (beta chain) was captured by sequencing in a study of shared clonotypes between healthy human individuals. Study-wide background: The study used three CD4 naive, three CD4 memory, two CD8 naive and one CD8 memory plate per donor.

Broader study findings: Sharing across several donors was seen in 4% to 6.5% of naive CD4 clonotypes.

Looked up from germline, CDR1 is SEHNR and CDR2 is FQNEAQ (reference sequence). The CDR3 sequence is 16 residues long. The germline V and J ends were trimmed by 1 base and 3 bases, with 16 bases remaining between them. As defined, naive CD8 cells were CD45RO-negative and positively selected for CCR7, with terminally differentiated effector memory CD45RA+ cells excluded. Donors comprised only Caucasian adults living in Nashville, Tennessee. Data came from immunoSEQ multiplex PCR; TCRdb stores just in-frame clones and leaves some out. The sample yields approximately 2,000,000 clones, around 93% seen once. On this clone itself: Its target is not known.

Sequencing was carried out using naive CD8+ T cells from PBMCs. The gene calls are TRBV7-9 and TRBJ2-7; maybe TRBD2 (6 bases). The receptor was isolated from a man aged 18 to 30 in good health. Some clones in this sample may be carry-over from other donors' samples. In DNA form, the CDR3 reads TGTGCCAGCAGCTTAGGGGCCCGGGGGAGATACTACGAGCAGTACTTC. It translates to CASSLGARGRYYEQYF.